This T cell receptor beta chain was sequenced during a study of T cells after somatic rescue of genetic block (dated by TCRdb to the early 2020s). Context from the whole study: The study assessed how robust, over the long term, a T-cell system was when the system had developed through somatic rescue of a genetic block in T-cell development.

The library was made by the immunoSEQ multiplex PCR assay. In its TCRdb copy, this immuneACCESS table keeps in-frame sequences only and misses some clones. Where compared with another copy, unresolved V genes explain less than half of these, and the others have no known cause. In this sample the table shows around 67,000 clones, under 95% of which occur a single time. The ten biggest clones cover approximately 3% of the sample. In the case of this clone: Its antigen is still unknown. Base qualities are not at hand, and no much larger clone is one base apart.

CDR3 length: 14 amino acids, cysteine to phenylalanine. The entry retains the CDR3 DNA only, 42 bases that are in frame from base 1. For this chain, trimming is 7 bases at the V end and 7 bases at the J end, and the number of junction bases without a gene match is 13. For CDR1 and CDR2, the germline V gene lists SNHLY and FYNNEI. Sequencing was done on a sample of peripheral blood mononuclear cells (PBMCs). The sequence was obtained from a man aged 35-49 years. The chain uses TRBV2 and TRBJ2-7, with 7 bases aligning to TRBD1. The sequence in DNA is TGTGCCAGCAAGGGGACAGCCCCGAGACTGGAGCAGTACTTC. The resulting protein is CASKGTAPRLEQYF. The CDR3 plus the reference TRBV2 and TRBJ2-7 genes for the other parts give the full variable domain: EPEVTQTPSHQVTQMGQEVILRCVPISNHLYFYWYRQILGQKVEFLVSFYNNEISEKSEIFDDQFSVERPDGSNFTLKIRSTKLEDSAMYFCASKGTAPRLEQYFGPGTRLTVT.